The sequence of this TCR beta chain was determined in a study of T-cell memory formation after mild COVID-19. Study results and caveats: Day 15 to 85 contractors were CD4/CD8 balanced; later expanders leaned CD4+.

After 5'RACE with constant-segment primers, TCR alpha and TCR beta cDNA libraries carrying sample barcodes and UMIs were obtained. In TCRdb, the 5' RACE reads were re-called with MiXCR into one record per CDR3 protein. The profile shows 400,000 to 500,000 distinct CDR3 sequences, more than 15% of them singletons. As to this clonotype: No antigen is known for it.

Trimming took off 6 bases at V and 8 bases at J, with 10 bases between the two ends. The CDR3 is made up of 11 amino acids. Germline lookup yields CDR1 LGHDT and CDR2 YNNKEL (reference sequence). The sequence derives from a young man who had mild COVID-19 (a few samples of this study predate the infection). Cell type and time point are not known. The V call is TRBV3-1, the J call TRBJ1-2; tentatively, D is TRBD1 (5 bases). The material sequenced was PBMCs or a T cell subset sorted from them (not recorded which). For the CDR3, the DNA is TGTGCCAGCAGAGGGGTCGGCGGCTACACCTTC. Its protein product is CASRGVGGYTF.